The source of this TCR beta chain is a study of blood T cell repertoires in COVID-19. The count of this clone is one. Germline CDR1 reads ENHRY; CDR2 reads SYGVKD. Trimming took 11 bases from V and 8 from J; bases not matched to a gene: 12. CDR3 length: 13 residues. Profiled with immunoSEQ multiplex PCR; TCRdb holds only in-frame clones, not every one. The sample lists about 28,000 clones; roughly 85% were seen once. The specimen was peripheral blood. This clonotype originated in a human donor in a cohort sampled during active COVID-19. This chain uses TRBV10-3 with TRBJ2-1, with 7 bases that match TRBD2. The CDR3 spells CAAQKREDDEQFF. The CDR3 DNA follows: TGTGCCGCCCAAAAACGGGAGGACGATGAGCAGTTCTTC.